This T cell receptor beta chain was captured by sequencing in a study of blood T cell repertoires in COVID-19. Method: immunoSEQ multiplex PCR; TCRdb's copy keeps in-frame clones and lacks some. The table shows around 190,000 clones, with more than 75% occurring only once. Germline V gene sequence: CDR1 SQVTM, CDR2 ANQGSEA. The CDR3 consists of 16 residues. The V gene end was trimmed by 4 bases and the J gene end by 0 bases; junction bases not matched to a gene: 10. This receptor was identified in a woman aged 60 to 75 with COVID-19, enrolled during active disease. The gene calls are TRBV29-1 and TRBJ2-7, with 9 bases aligning to TRBD2. The sequencing sample was made of peripheral blood. The CDR3 region has the DNA TGCAGCGTTGCAGGAACTTTAGCGGGAGCCTCCTACGAGCAGTACTTC. Its translation is CSVAGTLAGASYEQYF.